This TCR beta chain was sequenced for a study of blood T cell repertoires in COVID-19. Libraries were prepared by immunoSEQ multiplex PCR; TCRdb keeps only in-frame clonotypes and omits some of them. The sample comprises roughly 290,000 clones, roughly nine tenths of which are singletons, and about 6.1% rests with the top ten. Looked up from germline, CDR1 is KGHSH and CDR2 is LQKENI. This CDR3 contains 13 residues. Trimming took off 6 bases at V and 7 bases at J, with 10 bases between the two ends. This rearrangement joins TRBV18 to TRBJ2-6, with a tentative D call TRBD2 (5 bases). Sequences were obtained from PBMCs or T cells enriched from blood (not recorded which). This sequence was found in a woman aged 35 to 49 who had recovered from COVID-19. CDR3: CASSPGGANVLTF. The CDR3, as DNA: TGTGCCAGCTCGCCAGGAGGAGCCAACGTCCTGACTTTC.